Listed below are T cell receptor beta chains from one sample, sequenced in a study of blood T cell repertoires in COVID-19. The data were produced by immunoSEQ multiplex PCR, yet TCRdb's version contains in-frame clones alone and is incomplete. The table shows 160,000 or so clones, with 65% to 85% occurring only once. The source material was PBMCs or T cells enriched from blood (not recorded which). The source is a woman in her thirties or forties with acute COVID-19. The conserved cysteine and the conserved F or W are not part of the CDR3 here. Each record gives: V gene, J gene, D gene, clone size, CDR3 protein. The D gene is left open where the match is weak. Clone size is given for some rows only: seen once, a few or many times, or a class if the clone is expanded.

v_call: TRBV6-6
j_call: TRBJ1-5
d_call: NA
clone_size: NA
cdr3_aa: ASSSHLDSYNQPQH

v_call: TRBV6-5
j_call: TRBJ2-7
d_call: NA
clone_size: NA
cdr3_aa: ATASAQVSSEQY

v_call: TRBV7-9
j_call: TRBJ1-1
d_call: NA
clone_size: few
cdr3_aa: ATKAGNDMNTEAF

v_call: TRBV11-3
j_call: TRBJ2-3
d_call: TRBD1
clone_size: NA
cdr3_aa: ASSFLLGQGAGDTQY

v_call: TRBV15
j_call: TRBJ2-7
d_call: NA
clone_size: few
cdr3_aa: ATSRDQGLGEQY

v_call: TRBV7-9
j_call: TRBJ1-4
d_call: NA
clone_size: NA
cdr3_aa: ASSLQTENEKLF

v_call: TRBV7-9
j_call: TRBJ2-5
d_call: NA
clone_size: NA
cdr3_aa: ASSQPSGGGGMTQY

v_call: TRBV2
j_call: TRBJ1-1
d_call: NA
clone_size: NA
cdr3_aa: ASSLTGPTEAF

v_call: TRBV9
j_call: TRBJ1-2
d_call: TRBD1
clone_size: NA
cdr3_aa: ASSVADRGRHGYT

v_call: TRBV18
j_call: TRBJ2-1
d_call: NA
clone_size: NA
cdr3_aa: ASSPAAISYNEQF

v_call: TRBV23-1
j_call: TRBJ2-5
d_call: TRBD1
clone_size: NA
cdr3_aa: ASSQRGQGAAQETQY

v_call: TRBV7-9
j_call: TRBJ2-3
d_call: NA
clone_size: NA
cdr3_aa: ASSQTRPVGLGTDTQY

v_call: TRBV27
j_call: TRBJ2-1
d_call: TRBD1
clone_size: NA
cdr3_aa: ASSTGDSSTYNEQF

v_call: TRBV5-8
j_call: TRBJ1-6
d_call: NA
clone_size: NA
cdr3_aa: ASSLGGGFNSPLH

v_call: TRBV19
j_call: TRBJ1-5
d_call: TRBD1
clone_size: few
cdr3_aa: ASSIEGDRANQPQH

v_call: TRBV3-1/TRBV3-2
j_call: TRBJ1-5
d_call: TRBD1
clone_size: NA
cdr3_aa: ASSQGTGDSNQPQH

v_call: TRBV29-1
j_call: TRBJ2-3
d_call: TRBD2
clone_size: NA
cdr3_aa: SAELAGGHTDTQY

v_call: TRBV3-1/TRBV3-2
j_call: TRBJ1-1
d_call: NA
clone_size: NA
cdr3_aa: ASSPRQSGFEAF

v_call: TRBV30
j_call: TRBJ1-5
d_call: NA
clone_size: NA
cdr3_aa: AWSAGNNQPQH

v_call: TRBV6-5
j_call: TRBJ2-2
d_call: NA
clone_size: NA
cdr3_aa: ASRKELAHTGELF

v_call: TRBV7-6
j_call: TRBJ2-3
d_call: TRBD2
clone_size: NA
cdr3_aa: ASRSGTSVSTDTQY

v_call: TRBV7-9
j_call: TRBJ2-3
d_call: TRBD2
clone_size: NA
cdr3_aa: ASSFSGSADTQY

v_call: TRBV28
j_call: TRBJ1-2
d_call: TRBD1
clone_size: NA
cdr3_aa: ASNQDRGLYGYT

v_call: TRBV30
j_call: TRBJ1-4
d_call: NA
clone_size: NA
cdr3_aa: AWSVGGPGEKLF

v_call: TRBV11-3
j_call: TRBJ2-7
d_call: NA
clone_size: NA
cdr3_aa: ASSFGGRPYEQY

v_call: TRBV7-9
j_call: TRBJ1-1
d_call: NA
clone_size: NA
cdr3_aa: ASSTGTSMNTEAF

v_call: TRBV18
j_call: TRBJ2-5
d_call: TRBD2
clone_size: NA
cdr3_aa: ASSPRTSGSGETQY

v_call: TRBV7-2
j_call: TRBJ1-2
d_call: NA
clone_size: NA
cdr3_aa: ASSVRDSSGYT

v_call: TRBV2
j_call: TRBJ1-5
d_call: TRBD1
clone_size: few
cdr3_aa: ASSPQGATQPQH

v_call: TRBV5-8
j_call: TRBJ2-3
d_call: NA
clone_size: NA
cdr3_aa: ASSLGVGGTDTQY

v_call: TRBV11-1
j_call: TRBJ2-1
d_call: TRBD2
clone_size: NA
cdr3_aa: ASSQGTSNEQF

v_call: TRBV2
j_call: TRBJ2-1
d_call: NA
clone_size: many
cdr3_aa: ASSEGRYNEQF

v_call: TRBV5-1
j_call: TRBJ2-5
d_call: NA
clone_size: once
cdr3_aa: ASSLQRGQETQY

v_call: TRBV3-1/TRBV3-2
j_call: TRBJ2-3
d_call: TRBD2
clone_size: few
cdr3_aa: ASSQVSLLRLADTDTQY

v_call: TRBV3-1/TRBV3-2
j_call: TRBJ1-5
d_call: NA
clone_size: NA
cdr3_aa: ASSQDADKAQH

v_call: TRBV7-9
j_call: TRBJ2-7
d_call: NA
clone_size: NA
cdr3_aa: ASSRLSVYEQY

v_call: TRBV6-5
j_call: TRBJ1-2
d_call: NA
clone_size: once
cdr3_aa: ASSHRVDYGYT

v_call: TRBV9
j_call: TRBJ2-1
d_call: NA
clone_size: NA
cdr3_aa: ASSVGNSYNEQF

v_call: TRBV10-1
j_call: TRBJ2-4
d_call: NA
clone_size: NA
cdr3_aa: ASGPGGAKNIQY